The T cell receptor beta chain described here comes from a study of blood T cell repertoires in COVID-19. Study summary: COVID-19 samples from acute and convalescent phases originated in the United States, Italy and Spain. Sources were T cells, B-cell-depleted T cells, or PBMCs; the material itself was cDNA or gDNA.

On this clone itself: The junction departs from the called germline gene at one end, perhaps through a read error.

The CDR3 totals 18 residues. Germline V gene lookup returns CDR1 SGHDT and CDR2 YYEEEE. Original processing notes: The authors estimated nucleated cell counts from reference gene primer amplification. Produced via immunoSEQ multiplex PCR; TCRdb's table is partial and in-frame only. The V and J calls and clone size were taken over from that table, and D and trimming were inferred from the DNA. The sample records about 80,000 clones, around 80% being singletons. V is TRBV5-6 and J is TRBJ1-4; TRBD1 aligns across 11 bases. This sequence originates from a man of 80 years or more with active or convalescent COVID-19. The sequenced sample was peripheral blood. CDR3 DNA sequence: TGTGCCAGCAGTTTGGACAGGGGGCACATAACAACTAATGAAAAACTGTTTTTT. This translates into CASSLDRGHITTNEKLFF.